The entry below gives a single T cell receptor beta chain sequence along with its context. This clone was observed a handful of times. Its antigen target is currently unknown. Base-call qualities are not available, and no considerably larger clone is one nucleotide away. This specimen belongs to a study of beta chain features in type 1 diabetes (dated by TCRdb to the late 2010s). For the study in its entirety: No differences in mean age, gender distribution, total cell number or subset yield were found between patients and healthy donors. Across all samples, around 99 million sorted cells were examined, and cell number per subset correlated strongly with RNA yield. In the study, TCRB repertoires of sorted circulating CD4+ T cell subsets from recently diagnosed type 1 diabetes patients were compared with those of matched healthy donors. Whereas all 30 or so donors provided naive and central memory subsets, regulatory and stem cell-like memory subsets were isolated from just 8 patients and roughly 8 healthy donors.

The research as a whole found: A moderate but significant shortening of TCRB CDR3 length was observed in type 1 diabetes patients in all four CD4+ subsets. Only small numbers of individuals were included in the HLA sub-analyses, which left unresolved whether HLA type had any influence on TCRB rearrangement. Patients with type 1 diabetes made fewer insertions and deleted more nucleotides at VDJ recombination sites, implying thymic rearrangement abnormalities. Shorter templates might have been favored by PCR, but patient and control samples were amplified and corrected together, so both groups would have been affected equally by any skew. The naive, central memory and regulatory TCRB repertoires appeared to resemble one another more closely among patients than among healthy donors. Because cDNA rather than genomic DNA was sequenced, highly expressing activated cells could have been over-represented, although no difference in activation and CD3 levels was found between groups.

Here V drops 10 bases and J drops 4 bases, and the junction holds 8 bases not matched to any gene. Per the germline V gene (reference sequence), LNHDA is the CDR1 and SQIVND is the CDR2. Reading from cysteine to phenylalanine, the CDR3 counts 14 amino acids. Solely the CDR3 DNA is kept, with 42 bases framed from the first base. The entire isolated RNA was reverse transcribed using the High Capacity cDNA Reverse Transcription Kit, and thus expressed TCRB transcripts were sequenced. Naive, central memory and regulatory T cell samples underwent deep immunoSEQ sequencing, averaging about 3.57 million total reads per sample. After sorted cells were lysed in RLT buffer, RNA was extracted with DNase-treated RNeasy Micro or Mini kits, with the choice depending on cell number. Each cell subset was processed on its own to prevent cross-contamination, while patient and healthy donor samples were processed together. TCRB sequences were amplified from cDNA with the immunoSEQ multiplex PCR, producing 87-bp fragments spanning the CDR3 region. Sequencing of the amplicons was performed on the Illumina HiSeq platform. Per the authors' processing: PCR bias was corrected computationally using synthetic template baselines, and reads within Hamming distance 2 were collapsed, with unmergeable singletons discarded. By aligning reads against IMGT, V, D and J genes, CDR3 length, and insertions or deletions at six rearrangement sites were assigned. Within each subset, clonotype counts were normalized to the number of sorted cells before true diversity and Gini coefficients were calculated with the tcR R package. Repertoire sharing was quantified using the overlap coefficient calculated on TCRB nucleotide sequences. Out-of-frame TCRB sequences from naive cells were analyzed to stand in for the pre-selection repertoire. TCRdb obtained this table from immuneACCESS and retained in-frame rearrangements with V and J assigned. These tables miss some clones; where compared with another copy, unresolved V genes account for less than half of the shortfall, and the remainder is unexplained. V and J calls and clone size are given by that table; D and trimming were obtained from the DNA. This sample has roughly 290,000 clones in its table, and roughly 15% of those were observed once. The top ten constitute around 0.015% of the sample.

Each donor gave one peripheral blood draw, averaging roughly 120 mL, which was collected into heparinised tubes. A BD FACSAria II and a panel including CD45RO, CCR7, CD25, CD127, CD95 and CD27 were used to sort naive, central memory, regulatory and stem cell-like memory CD4+ T cells. Every sorted population had a purity above 98%. Right away, PBMCs were isolated by Lymphoprep density gradient centrifugation and were stained directly, with no culture step. To minimize batch effects, samples were stained and sorted in pairs, one healthy donor with one patient per experiment. Material: naive CD4+ T cells from blood. The meaning of the sample's cell subset or site label: true naive CD4+ T cells. The chain couples TRBV19 to TRBJ2-2; TRBD1 aligns with 8 central bases. The sequence derives from a man younger than 35 with type 1 diabetes. The CDR3 corresponds to CATPRTGLTGELFF. The nucleotide sequence reads as follows: TGTGCCACCCCCAGGACAGGGCTCACCGGGGAGCTGTTTTTT.